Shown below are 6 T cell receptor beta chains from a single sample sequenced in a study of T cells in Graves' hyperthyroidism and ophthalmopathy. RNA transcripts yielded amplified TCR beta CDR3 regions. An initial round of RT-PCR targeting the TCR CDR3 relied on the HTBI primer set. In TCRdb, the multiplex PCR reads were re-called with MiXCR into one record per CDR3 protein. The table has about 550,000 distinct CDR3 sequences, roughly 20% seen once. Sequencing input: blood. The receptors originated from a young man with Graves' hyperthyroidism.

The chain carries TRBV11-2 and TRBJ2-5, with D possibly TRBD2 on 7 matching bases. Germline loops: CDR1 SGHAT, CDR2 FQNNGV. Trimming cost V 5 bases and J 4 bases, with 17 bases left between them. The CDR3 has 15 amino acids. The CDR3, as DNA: TGTGCCAGCAGCCCCAGAGGGGGGGGCACAGAGACCCAGTACTTC. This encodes CASSPRGGGTETQYF. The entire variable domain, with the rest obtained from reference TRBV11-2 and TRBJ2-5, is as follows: EAGVAQSPRYKIIEKRQSVAFWCNPISGHATLYWYQQILGQGPKLLIQFQNNGVVDDSQLPKDRFSAERLKGVDSTLKIQPAKLEDSAVYLCASSPRGGGTETQYFGPGTRLLVL.

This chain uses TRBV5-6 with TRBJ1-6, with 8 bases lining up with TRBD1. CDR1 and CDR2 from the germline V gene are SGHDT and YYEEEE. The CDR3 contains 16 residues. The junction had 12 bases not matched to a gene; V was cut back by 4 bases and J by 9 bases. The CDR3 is CASSPGTGDGGSPLHF. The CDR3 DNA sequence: TGTGCCAGCAGCCCCGGGACAGGAGATGGGGGTTCACCCCTCCACTTT. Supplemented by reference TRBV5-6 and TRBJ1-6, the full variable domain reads DAGVTQSPTHLIKTRGQQVTLRCSPKSGHDTVSWYQQALGQGPQFIFQYYEEEERQRGNFPDRFSGHQFPNYSSELNVNALLLGDSALYLCASSPGTGDGGSPLHFGNGTRLTVT.

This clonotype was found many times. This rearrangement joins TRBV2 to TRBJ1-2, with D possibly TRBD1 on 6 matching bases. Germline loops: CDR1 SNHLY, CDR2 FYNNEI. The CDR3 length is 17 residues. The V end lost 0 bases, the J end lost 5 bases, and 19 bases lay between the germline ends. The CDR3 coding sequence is TGTGCCAGCAGTGAAGCGCTCAGACAGGCCCCGTCTTATGGCTACACCTTC. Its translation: CASSEALRQAPSYGYTF.

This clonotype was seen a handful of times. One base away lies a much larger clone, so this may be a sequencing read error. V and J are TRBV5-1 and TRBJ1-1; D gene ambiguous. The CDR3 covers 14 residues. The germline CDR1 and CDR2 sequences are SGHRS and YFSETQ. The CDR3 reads CVSRLTEGRTEAFF. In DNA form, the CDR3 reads TGCGTCAGCAGACTAACCGAAGGGAGGACTGAAGCTTTCTTT.

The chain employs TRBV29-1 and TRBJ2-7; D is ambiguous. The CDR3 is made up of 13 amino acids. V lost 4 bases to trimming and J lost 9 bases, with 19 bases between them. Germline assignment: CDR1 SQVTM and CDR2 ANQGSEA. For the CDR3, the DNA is TGCAGCGTTGTAGATGCCGGGTTACGAGGGCAGTACTTC. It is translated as CSVVDAGLRGQYF.

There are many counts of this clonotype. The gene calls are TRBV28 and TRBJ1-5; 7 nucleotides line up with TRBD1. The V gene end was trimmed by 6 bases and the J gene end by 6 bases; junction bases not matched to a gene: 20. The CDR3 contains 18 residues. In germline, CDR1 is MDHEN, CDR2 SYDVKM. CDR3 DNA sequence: TGTGCCAGCAGCCCTTTTCGACAGGGCGGAGGCCCGAGTCAGCCCCAGCATTTT. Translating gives CASSPFRQGGGPSQPQHF.